Given below is one T cell receptor beta chain in context. What it binds is unknown. The data belong to a study of tumor-infiltrating lymphocytes in primary liver carcinoma. Across the study: All lesions had stage T1-T3 N0M0 and about 4 to 10 cm widths.

TCR beta cDNA was reverse-transcribed from around 0.55 ug of total RNA. The reaction used a constant-region primer and ProtoScript II reverse transcriptase. Modified slightly, ARM-PCR produced TCR beta libraries over three nested multiplex PCR rounds. The first two PCR rounds used TRBV1-TRBV30 forward primers with a C-beta reverse primer, about 10 cycles each. TCRdb called the multiplex PCR reads again in MiXCR, with one record for every CDR3 protein. The table records fewer than 400,000 distinct CDR3 sequences, about three fifths of them present only once. CDR1 and CDR2 from the germline V gene are MDHEN and SYDVKM. The ends were cut back, 4 bases at V and 8 bases at J, with 17 bases in the middle. This CDR3 is 14 amino acids long. Findings and limits, study-wide: The 250 largest clones made up significantly more of tumor than blood repertoires (p = 0.039). Bulk, unsorted sampling meant CD4+ and CD8+ repertoires went uncompared.

Blood RNA came from unsorted whole blood; germline DNA was also extracted. Sequenced material: peripheral blood. The chain employs TRBV28 and TRBJ1-2; tentative D call: TRBD1 (5 bases). The TCR was taken from a woman between 25 and 40 years old with primary liver carcinoma and hepatitis B virus infection. CDR3 coding DNA: TGTGCCAGCAGTTCCATCCTCCAGGGAGGCGGCTACACCTTC. Its protein product is CASSSILQGGGYTF.